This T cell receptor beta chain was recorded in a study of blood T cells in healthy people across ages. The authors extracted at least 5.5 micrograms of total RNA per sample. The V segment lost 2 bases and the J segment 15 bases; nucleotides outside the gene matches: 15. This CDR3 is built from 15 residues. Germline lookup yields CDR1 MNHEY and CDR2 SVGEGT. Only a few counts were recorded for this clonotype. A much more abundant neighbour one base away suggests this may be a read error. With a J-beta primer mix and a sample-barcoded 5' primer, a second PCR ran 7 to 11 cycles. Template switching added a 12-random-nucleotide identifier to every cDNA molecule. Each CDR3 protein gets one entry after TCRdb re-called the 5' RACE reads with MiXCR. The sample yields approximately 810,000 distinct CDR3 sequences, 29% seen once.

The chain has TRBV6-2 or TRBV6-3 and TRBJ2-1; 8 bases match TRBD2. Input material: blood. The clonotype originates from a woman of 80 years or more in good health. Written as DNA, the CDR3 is TGTGCCAGCAGTTACCTAGCGGGCCACAGGGCTAGGGGGTTCTTC. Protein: CASSYLAGHRARGFF.